The 18 T cell receptor beta chains listed next were all sequenced from one sample in a study of blood T cell repertoires in COVID-19. The protocol was immunoSEQ multiplex PCR, while the TCRdb copy is restricted to in-frame clones and leaves out a portion. Here the sample spans almost 70,000 clones, more than 70% being singletons. Sequencing was carried out using peripheral blood. Every receptor here comes from an older woman with acute or convalescent COVID-19.

This clone showed up just once. V is TRBV2 and J is TRBJ1-1; 9 bases line up with TRBD1. Germline assignment: CDR1 SNHLY and CDR2 FYNNEI. The J segment lost 1 base and the V segment lost 6 bases, leaving 3 bases of the junction unmatched. The CDR3 totals 14 residues. In DNA, the CDR3 is TGTGCCAGCAGCACAGGGGGCACGAACACTGAAGCTTTCTTT. It yields the protein CASSTGGTNTEAFF.

This clone has just a few counts. The genes are TRBV14 and TRBJ1-1; 8 bases map to TRBD1. CDR1 is SGHDN and CDR2 is FVKESK in the germline V gene. V was clipped by 1 base and J by 3 bases; unmatched bases: 13. The CDR3 consists of 18 residues. CDR3 amino acids: CASSQGVDDRGSYTEAFF. CDR3 in DNA: TGTGCCAGCAGCCAAGGGGTTGACGACAGGGGTTCGTACACTGAAGCTTTCTTT. Complete variable domain (other parts from reference TRBV14 and TRBJ1-1): EAGVTQFPSHSVIEKGQTVTLRCDPISGHDNLYWYRRVMGKEIKFLLHFVKESKQDESGMPNNRFLAERTGGTYSTLKVQPAELEDSGVYFCASSQGVDDRGSYTEAFFGQGTRLTVV.

This chain connects TRBV20-1 to TRBJ2-3; tentatively, D is TRBD2 (5 bases). V dropped 3 bases and J dropped 3 bases, with 10 bases sitting between them. The CDR3 has 13 amino acids. The germline gives CDR1 DFQATT, CDR2 SNEGSKA (reference sequence). The CDR3: CSASSDYTDTQYF. The DNA of the CDR3 is TGCAGTGCTAGTTCTGACTATACAGATACGCAGTATTTT.

The rearrangement links TRBV19 to TRBJ1-4; D is perhaps TRBD1 (5 bases). Trimming shortened V by 5 bases and J by 0 bases, and 22 bases separated the two germline ends. Germline loops: CDR1 LNHDA, CDR2 SQIVND (reference sequence). The CDR3 is made up of 19 amino acids. CDR3 in DNA: TGTGCCAGTAGTCCCCTCCGGGGGGAACTATCTGCAACTAATGAAAAACTGTTTTTT. It is translated as CASSPLRGELSATNEKLFF.

The chain uses TRBV3-1 (or the pseudogene TRBV3-2) and TRBJ1-6; 9 positions match TRBD1. Per germline, CDR1 LGHDT and CDR2 YNNKEL (reference sequence). This CDR3 spans 14 amino acids. V dropped 7 bases and J dropped 10; count of bases not matched to a gene: 8. The CDR3 DNA follows: TGTGCCAGCACCCGGACAGGGGTTCGGTCACCCCTCCACTTT. Its protein product is CASTRTGVRSPLHF.

DNA of the CDR3: TGTGCCAGCAGGAGGCAGGGGAGTTTCGCTGAGCAGTTCTTC. This sequence encodes CASRRQGSFAEQFF. V and J are TRBV5-4 and TRBJ2-1; tentatively, D is TRBD1 (6 bases). This CDR3 comprises 14 residues. Trimming shortened V by 5 bases and J by 9 bases, and 18 bases separated the two germline ends. Germline V gene sequence: CDR1 SGHNT, CDR2 YYREEE (reference sequence).

The J gene is TRBJ1-2, the V gene TRBV9, with TRBD1 matching 9 bases. Germline V CDR1 and CDR2: SGDLS, YYNGEE. V was clipped by 4 bases and J by 8 bases; unmatched bases: 12. This CDR3 is built from 15 residues. CDR3 in DNA: TGTGCCAGCAGCTCCCAAGGACAGGGGTACCGAGGCTACACCTTC. The encoded protein is CASSSQGQGYRGYTF. The whole variable domain, filled in from reference TRBV9 and TRBJ1-2, reads DSGVTQTPKHLITATGQRVTLRCSPRSGDLSVYWYQQSLDQGLQFLIQYYNGEERAKGNILERFSAQQFPDLHSELNLSSLELGDSALYFCASSSQGQGYRGYTFGSGTRLTVV.

The genes are TRBV27 and TRBJ2-1, with D tentatively TRBD2 (5 bases). Trimming pared 3 bases from V and 2 bases from J, leaving 11 bases between. Germline V gene sequence: CDR1 MNHEY, CDR2 SMNVEV (reference sequence). This CDR3 region has 15 residues. DNA of the CDR3: TGTGCCAGCAGTTTGGAGGACGGGCCCTACAATGAGCAGTTCTTC. It is translated as CASSLEDGPYNEQFF.

The rearrangement links TRBV6-2 or TRBV6-3 to TRBJ2-6, with TRBD2 matching 10 bases. The germline V gene encodes CDR1 MNHEY and CDR2 SVGEGT. V dropped 4 bases and J dropped 4; count of bases not matched to a gene: 4. This CDR3 has 16 residues. CDR3 amino acids: CASSSGLASGANVLTF. The DNA of the CDR3 is TGTGCCAGCAGTTCGGGACTAGCGTCCGGGGCCAACGTCCTGACTTTC.

This rearrangement joins TRBV30 to TRBJ2-2, with 8 bases that match TRBD1. Germline V CDR1 and CDR2: GTSNPN, SVGIG (reference sequence). The CDR3 has 14 amino acids. The CDR3 loop reads CAHNLQGAVGELFF. CDR3 nucleotide sequence: TGTGCTCATAATTTGCAGGGGGCAGTCGGGGAGCTGTTTTTT.

The J gene is TRBJ1-1, the V gene TRBV3-1 (or the pseudogene TRBV3-2); the D gene is possibly TRBD1 (5 bases). CDR1 and CDR2 (germline): LGHDT, YNNKEL (reference sequence). Trimming took 1 base from V and 2 from J, leaving 14 bases between them. The CDR3 sequence is 16 residues long. CDR3 in amino acids: CASSQGWGAGNTEAFF. Written as DNA, the CDR3 is TGTGCCAGCAGCCAAGGATGGGGCGCGGGAAACACTGAAGCTTTCTTT.

This chain joins TRBV5-1 and TRBJ2-2; TRBD2 is a possible D gene (6 bases). CDR1 and CDR2 (germline): SGHRS, YFSETQ. The CDR3 is made up of 15 amino acids. V lost 0 bases, J lost 3 bases, and 9 bases lay in between. CDR3 in amino acids: CASSLAGDYTGELFF. CDR3 nucleotide sequence: TGCGCCAGCAGCTTGGCCGGGGACTACACCGGGGAGCTGTTTTTT.

The J gene is TRBJ2-1, the V gene TRBV9; no clear D. Germline V gene data show CDR1 as SGDLS and CDR2 as YYNGEE. V was cut by 3 bases and J by 0 bases, with 16 bases left in between. The CDR3 extends over 17 amino acids. The CDR3 region is CASSASRLYSSYNEQFF. CDR3 coding DNA: TGTGCCAGCAGCGCCTCGCGACTGTATAGCTCCTACAATGAGCAGTTCTTC.

The genes are TRBV25-1 and TRBJ1-2; weak D call: TRBD1 (5 bases). The ends were cut back, 6 bases at V and 5 bases at J, with 16 bases in the middle. Germline CDR1 MGHDK, CDR2 SYGVNS. The length of the CDR3 is 14 residues. The CDR3: CASSASTGAYGYTF. The CDR3 nucleotides are TGTGCCAGCAGCGCGTCGACTGGGGCATATGGCTACACCTTC.

Details on this clone: Other DNA sequences within the sample encode an identical CDR3. CDR3 sequence (DNA): TGTGCCAGCAGTTTGCAGGGTCAGCCCCAGCATTTT. It yields the protein CASSLQGQPQHF. The chain links TRBV28 to TRBJ1-5; the D gene is possibly TRBD1 (5 bases). Looked up from germline, CDR1 is MDHEN and CDR2 is SYDVKM. V gave up 3 bases and J gave up 6 bases, with 6 bases separating them. The CDR3 totals 12 residues.

This chain links TRBV24-1 with TRBJ1-5; 8 bases are shared with TRBD1. The CDR3 runs 14 residues. Trimming cost V 4 bases and J 9 bases; bases outside gene matches: 7. The germline V gene encodes CDR1 KGHDR and CDR2 SFDVKD. The CDR3 sequence is CATSDRQGTGPQHF. The DNA for the CDR3 is TGTGCCACCAGTGACCGACAGGGGACGGGGCCCCAGCATTTT.

The rearrangement links TRBV30 to TRBJ1-2; D not certain. The CDR3 runs 10 residues. Germline V gives CDR1 GTSNPN, CDR2 SVGIG (reference sequence). With 8 bases removed from V and 8 bases from J, the gap between germline ends came to 12 bases. CDR3 nucleotide sequence: TGTGCCCAATTGGAGGGCGGCTACACCTTC. Protein product: CAQLEGGYTF.

The V gene is TRBV19, the J gene TRBJ2-2; D gene unclear. CDR3 length: 14 residues. V was shortened by 1 base and J by 7 bases, with 10 bases between the two germline ends. Per germline, CDR1 LNHDA and CDR2 SQIVND (reference sequence). In nucleotides, the CDR3 is TGTGCCAGTAGTATAGCCCTCTTGAGCGGGGAGCTGTTTTTT. Protein product: CASSIALLSGELFF. The variable domain in full, with the rest retrieved from reference TRBV19 and TRBJ2-2, is DGGITQSPKYLFRKEGQNVTLSCEQNLNHDAMYWYRQDPGQGLRLIYYSQIVNDFQKGDIAEGYSVSREKKESFPLTVTSAQKNPTAFYLCASSIALLSGELFFGEGSRLTVL.